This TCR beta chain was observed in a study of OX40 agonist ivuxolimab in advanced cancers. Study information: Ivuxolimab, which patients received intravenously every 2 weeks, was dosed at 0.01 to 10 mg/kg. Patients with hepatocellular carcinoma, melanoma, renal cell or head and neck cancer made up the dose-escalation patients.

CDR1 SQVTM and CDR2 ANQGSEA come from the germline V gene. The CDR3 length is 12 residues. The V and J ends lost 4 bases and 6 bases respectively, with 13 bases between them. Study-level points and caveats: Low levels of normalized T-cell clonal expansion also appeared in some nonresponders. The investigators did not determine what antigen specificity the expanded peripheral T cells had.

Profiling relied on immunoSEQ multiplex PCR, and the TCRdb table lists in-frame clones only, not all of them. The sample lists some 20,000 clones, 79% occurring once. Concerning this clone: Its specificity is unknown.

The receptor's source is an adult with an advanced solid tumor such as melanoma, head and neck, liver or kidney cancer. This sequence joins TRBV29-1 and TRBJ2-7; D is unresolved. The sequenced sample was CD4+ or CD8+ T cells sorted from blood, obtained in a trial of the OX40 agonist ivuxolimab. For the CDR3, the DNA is TGCAGCGTTGCGGGCCAGGCCCTCGAGCAGTACTTC. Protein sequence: CSVAGQALEQYF.